The rows below give T cell receptor beta chains drawn from one sample of a study of cytomegalovirus exposure and HLA in healthy donors. Measured with immunoSEQ multiplex PCR; TCRdb has only the in-frame clones, and not every one. The table has roughly 200,000 clones, about 80% seen once. Sequencing used PBMCs. These receptors were collected from a man aged 25-45 years in good health and CMV-seronegative. CDR3s leave out the opening cysteine and the closing phenylalanine or tryptophan. The order of the fields is V gene, J gene, clone size, CDR3 protein. The size of a clone is reported for some rows only, either as once, few or many, or as a class for expanded clones.

TRBV27	TRBJ1-4	once	ASSLSGLNEKLF
TRBV11-3	TRBJ2-1	NA	ASSPPGQGYNEQF
TRBV28	TRBJ2-3	NA	ASTTPAEGQY
TRBV10-2	TRBJ1-1	few	ASSESPGGSDEAF
TRBV4-1	TRBJ1-1	NA	ASSPMDRGGTEAF
TRBV5-5	TRBJ2-3	NA	ASSLLGADTQY
TRBV7-2	TRBJ2-3	NA	ASSASGSNTQY
TRBV6-1	TRBJ1-4	few	ASSRRWSNEKLF
TRBV28	TRBJ1-4	NA	ASSPGTGGVGRKLF
TRBV27	TRBJ2-7	NA	ASSLSWGLSYEQY
TRBV6-1	TRBJ1-1	few	ASSPLGGRG
TRBV19	TRBJ1-4	NA	ASSIEEGGDELF
TRBV9	TRBJ1-4	NA	ASSVGGQGPGEKLF
TRBV5-1	TRBJ1-4	NA	ASRLVLNEKLF
TRBV2	TRBJ2-7	NA	ASSPLYEQY
TRBV5-6	TRBJ2-3	NA	ASSMTGSQTDTQY
TRBV7-8	TRBJ2-1	NA	ASSYLASGPNNEQF
TRBV5-5	TRBJ2-7	NA	ASSTGQPYEQY
TRBV6-1	TRBJ1-5	NA	ASSEAQGTQPQH
TRBV7-6	TRBJ1-2	few	ASRRGGNYGYT
TRBV5-1	TRBJ2-2	NA	ASSFSGITGELF
TRBV19	TRBJ2-1	once	ASSGRAWHEQF
TRBV19	TRBJ2-7	NA	ASSLGTSGSYEQY
TRBV10-3	TRBJ2-7	few	AISESGGPEQY
TRBV2	TRBJ2-1	NA	ASSGFPSGPKGEQF
TRBV7-3	TRBJ2-2	NA	ASSSPQRSNTGELF
TRBV10-3	TRBJ2-7	NA	AIGEGASAVYEQY
TRBV7-9	TRBJ2-5	NA	ASSLGGTSGETQY